These 17 T cell receptor beta chains were sequenced from one sample in a study of cytomegalovirus exposure and HLA in healthy donors. The repertoire was sequenced with immunoSEQ multiplex PCR; TCRdb's copy has only in-frame clones and lacks some. The table records roughly 56,000 clones, 90% to 95% of them present only once. Specimen: PBMCs. Receptors were obtained from a man aged 18 to 30 in good health and CMV-seronegative.

This chain uses TRBV21-1 with TRBJ2-7; the table's D call, TRBD1, has no DNA check behind it. TRBV21-1 is reported as a pseudogene. There are 18 residues in the CDR3. The CDR3 loop reads CASSKQERGPRKIYEQYF. The CDR3 DNA follows: TGTGCCAGCAGCAAACAGGAAAGGGGGCCACGAAAAATCTACGAGCAGTACTTC.

The V and J genes are TRBV5-4 and TRBJ2-3; 9 bases line up with TRBD2. J lost 2 bases, V lost 0 bases, and 7 bases had no gene match. The CDR3 spans 17 residues. Germline V gives CDR1 SGHNT, CDR2 YYREEE (reference sequence). The CDR3 loop is CASSLEVAGAPTDTQYF. The DNA for the CDR3 is TGTGCCAGCAGCTTGGAGGTAGCGGGAGCCCCCACAGATACGCAGTATTTT.

The chain couples TRBV27 to TRBJ2-7; possible D gene TRBD1, 6 bases. V was shortened by 7 bases and J by 6 bases, with 22 bases between the two germline ends. Per the germline V gene, CDR1 is MNHEY and CDR2 is SMNVEV (reference sequence). This CDR3 is built from 15 residues. The CDR3: CASTLLTTGRGEQYF. The CDR3 bases are TGTGCCAGCACCCTCCTCACGACAGGCCGGGGCGAGCAGTACTTC.

The chain recombines TRBV9 with TRBJ1-5; D gene unclear. The CDR3 is made up of 16 amino acids. Trimming removed 2 bases at V and 1 base at J, with 13 bases between. Germline V gene lookup returns CDR1 SGDLS and CDR2 YYNGEE. CDR3 in amino acids: CASSVISRLSNQPQHF. The CDR3, as DNA: TGTGCCAGCAGCGTGATCAGCAGGTTGAGCAATCAGCCCCAGCATTTT.

This chain connects TRBV6-6 to TRBJ2-1, with no clear D. V lost 5 bases to trimming and J lost 2 bases, with 7 bases between them. Germline V gives CDR1 MNHNY, CDR2 SVGAGI (reference sequence). The CDR3 is 13 residues long. The CDR3 sequence: CASSGSTYNEQFF. As DNA, the CDR3 is TGTGCCAGCAGTGGCTCAACCTACAATGAGCAGTTCTTC.

The chain couples TRBV28 to TRBJ2-2; a possible D gene is TRBD2 (6 bases). From germline, CDR1 is MDHEN and CDR2 SYDVKM. The CDR3 covers 14 residues. Trimming removed 6 bases at V and 5 bases at J, with 13 bases between. The CDR3 region is CASRKVAETGELFF. The CDR3, as DNA: TGTGCCAGCAGGAAAGTAGCGGAAACCGGGGAGCTGTTTTTT. Full variable domain (remainder filled in from reference TRBV28 and TRBJ2-2): DVKVTQSSRYLVKRTGEKVFLECVQDMDHENMFWYRQDPGLGLRLIYFSYDVKMKEKGDIPEGYSVSREKKERFSLILESASTNQTSMYLCASRKVAETGELFFGEGSRLTVL.

The CDR3 DNA reads TGTGCCAGCAGCTTAGATTCGGCGGGAAAGCAGTTCTTC. Translated: CASSLDSAGKQFF. The chain recombines TRBV7-2 with TRBJ2-1; D might be TRBD2 (6 bases). Germline assignment: CDR1 SGHTA and CDR2 FQGNSA. Trimming took 1 base from V and 11 from J, leaving 12 bases between them. The CDR3 sequence is 13 residues long.

The rearrangement joins TRBV7-6 to TRBJ2-5, with 7 bases aligning to TRBD2. The germline V gene has CDR1 SGHVS and CDR2 FNYEAQ. The J segment lost 5 bases and the V segment lost 5 bases, leaving 14 bases of the junction unmatched. The CDR3 spans 16 residues. In DNA, the CDR3 is TGTGCCAGCAGCCTATTCATGGGGGGGTTGGGGGAGACCCAGTACTTC. Protein sequence: CASSLFMGGLGETQYF.

V and J are TRBV4-2 and TRBJ2-1; 7 bases fit TRBD2. The trim removed 3 bases at V and 6 bases at J, leaving 11 bases unmatched. The CDR3 has 16 amino acids. Germline CDR1 and CDR2: LGHNA and YNFKEQ. CDR3 in amino acids: CASSHLGTTRGNEQFF. In DNA, the CDR3 is TGTGCCAGCAGCCACCTCGGGACTACAAGAGGCAATGAGCAGTTCTTC.

This clone was seen a handful of times. The rearrangement joins TRBV7-2 to TRBJ1-1; 8 bases map to TRBD1. CDR1 and CDR2 from the germline V gene are SGHTA and FQGNSA. There are 14 residues in the CDR3. Trimming at V came to 5 bases and at J to 6 bases, leaving 8 bases not matched to a gene. CDR3 amino acids: CASSPGQGESEAFF. DNA for the CDR3: TGTGCCAGCAGCCCCGGACAGGGTGAGTCTGAAGCTTTCTTT.

The chain combines TRBV10-3 with TRBJ2-5; 8 bases map to TRBD1. The ends lost 3 bases at V and 2 bases at J; junction bases unmatched: 8. This CDR3 has 16 residues. Germline V gene lookup returns CDR1 ENHRY and CDR2 SYGVKD. The CDR3 protein is CAISDSQGARQETQYF. In nucleotides, the CDR3 is TGTGCCATCAGTGACTCCCAGGGGGCTAGACAAGAGACCCAGTACTTC.

This clone appeared a single time. V is TRBV6-5 and J is TRBJ1-5; D is undetermined. The CDR3 has 13 residues. Germline V gene sequence: CDR1 MNHEY, CDR2 SVGAGI. V dropped 5 bases and J dropped 0 bases, with 5 bases sitting between them. CDR3 bases: TGTGCCAGCAGTCGTTATAGCAATCAGCCCCAGCATTTT. The encoded protein is CASSRYSNQPQHF.

The chain carries TRBV4-1 and TRBJ2-7, with 8 bases that match TRBD1. The CDR3 consists of 15 residues. The V and J ends lost 0 bases and 4 bases, in that order; junction bases with no gene match: 5. Germline V gives CDR1 MGHRA, CDR2 YSYEKL. The CDR3 loop is CASSQETGGDYEQYF. The CDR3 DNA is TGCGCCAGCAGCCAAGAAACAGGGGGTGATTACGAGCAGTACTTC.

This rearrangement joins TRBV10-1 to TRBJ2-3, with 7 nucleotides matching TRBD2. CDR3 length: 14 amino acids. Germline V gives CDR1 WNHNN, CDR2 SYGVQD (reference sequence). Losses at the gene ends were 5 bases for V and 4 bases for J; bases not matched to a gene: 6. The CDR3: CASSSSGGADTQYF. The CDR3, as DNA: TGCGCCAGCAGTTCCTCGGGGGGTGCAGATACGCAGTATTTT.

The chain employs TRBV27 and TRBJ2-1; maybe TRBD2 (5 bases). Germline V gene lookup returns CDR1 MNHEY and CDR2 SMNVEV (reference sequence). The CDR3 sequence is 14 residues long. Trimming took 8 bases from V and 0 from J, leaving 11 bases between them. This chain's CDR3 is CASGFGSSYNEQFF. CDR3 nucleotide sequence: TGTGCCAGCGGATTTGGGAGCTCCTACAATGAGCAGTTCTTC.

J is TRBJ2-7 and V is TRBV9; maybe TRBD2 (5 bases). The V gene lost 3 bases and the J gene lost 2 bases, with 12 bases spanning the gap. The CDR3 is 14 residues long. In germline, CDR1 is SGDLS, CDR2 YYNGEE. Here the CDR3 DNA reads TGTGCCAGCAGCGGGCCGGGAAATCCCTACGAGCAGTACTTC. Amino acid sequence: CASSGPGNPYEQYF.

The CDR3 coding sequence is TGTGCCAGTAGTTCTCAAGGACAGGGGGGTACCTACGAGCAGTACTTC. This gives the protein CASSSQGQGGTYEQYF. The rearrangement uses TRBV19 and TRBJ2-7; the match to TRBD1 covers 10 bases. CDR1 is LNHDA and CDR2 is SQIVND in the germline V gene (reference sequence). The CDR3 runs to 16 residues. J lost 2 bases, V lost 5 bases, and 9 bases had no gene match.